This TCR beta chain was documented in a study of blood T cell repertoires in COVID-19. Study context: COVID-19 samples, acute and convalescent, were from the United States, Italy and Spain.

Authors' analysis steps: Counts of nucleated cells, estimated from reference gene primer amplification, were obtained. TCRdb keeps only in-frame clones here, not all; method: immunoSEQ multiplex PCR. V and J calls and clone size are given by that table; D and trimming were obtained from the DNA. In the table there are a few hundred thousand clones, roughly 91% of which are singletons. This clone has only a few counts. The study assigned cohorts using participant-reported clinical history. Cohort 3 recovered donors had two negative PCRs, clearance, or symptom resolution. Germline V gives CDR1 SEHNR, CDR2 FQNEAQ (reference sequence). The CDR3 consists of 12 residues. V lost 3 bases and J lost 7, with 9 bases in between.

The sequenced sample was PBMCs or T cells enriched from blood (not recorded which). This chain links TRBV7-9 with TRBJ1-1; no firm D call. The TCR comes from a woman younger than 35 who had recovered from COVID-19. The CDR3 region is CASSLDWFEAFF. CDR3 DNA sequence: TGTGCCAGCAGCTTGGACTGGTTTGAAGCTTTCTTT.